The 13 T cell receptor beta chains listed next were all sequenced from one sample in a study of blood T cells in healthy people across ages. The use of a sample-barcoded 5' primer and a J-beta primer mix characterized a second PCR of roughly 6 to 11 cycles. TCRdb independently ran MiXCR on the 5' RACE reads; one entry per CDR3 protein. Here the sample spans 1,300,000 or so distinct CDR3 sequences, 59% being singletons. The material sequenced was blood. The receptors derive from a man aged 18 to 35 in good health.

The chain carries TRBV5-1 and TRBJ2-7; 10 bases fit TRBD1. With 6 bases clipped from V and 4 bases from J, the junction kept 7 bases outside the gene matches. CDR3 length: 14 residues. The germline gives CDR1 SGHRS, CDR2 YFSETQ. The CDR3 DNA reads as TGCGCCAGCAAGATCGGGACAGGGGCGTACGAGCAGTACTTC. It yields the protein CASKIGTGAYEQYF.

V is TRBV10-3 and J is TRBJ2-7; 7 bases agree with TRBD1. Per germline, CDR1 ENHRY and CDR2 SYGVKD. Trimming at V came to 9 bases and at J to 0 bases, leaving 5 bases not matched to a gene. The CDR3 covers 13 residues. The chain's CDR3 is CAITGQASYEQYF. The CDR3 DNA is TGTGCCATTACCGGACAGGCCTCCTACGAGCAGTACTTC.

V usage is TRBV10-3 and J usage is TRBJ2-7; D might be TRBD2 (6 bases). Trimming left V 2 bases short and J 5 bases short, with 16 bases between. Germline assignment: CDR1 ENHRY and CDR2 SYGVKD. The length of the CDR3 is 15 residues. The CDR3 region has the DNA TGTGCCATCAGTGAGATGACAAGGGAGGTCCACGAGCAGTACTTC. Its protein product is CAISEMTREVHEQYF.

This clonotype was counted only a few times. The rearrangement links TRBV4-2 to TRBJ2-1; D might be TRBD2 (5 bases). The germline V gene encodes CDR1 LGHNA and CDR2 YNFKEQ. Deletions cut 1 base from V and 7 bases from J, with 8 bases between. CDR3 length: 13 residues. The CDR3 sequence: CASSQGEGNEQFF. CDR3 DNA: TGTGCCAGCAGCCAAGGTGAGGGAAATGAGCAGTTCTTC.

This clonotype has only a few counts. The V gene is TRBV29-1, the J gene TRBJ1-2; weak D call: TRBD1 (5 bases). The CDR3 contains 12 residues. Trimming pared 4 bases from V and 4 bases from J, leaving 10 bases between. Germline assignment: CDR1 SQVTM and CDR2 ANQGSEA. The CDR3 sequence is CSVGDSPYGYTF. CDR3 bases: TGCAGCGTTGGAGACAGCCCCTATGGCTACACCTTC.

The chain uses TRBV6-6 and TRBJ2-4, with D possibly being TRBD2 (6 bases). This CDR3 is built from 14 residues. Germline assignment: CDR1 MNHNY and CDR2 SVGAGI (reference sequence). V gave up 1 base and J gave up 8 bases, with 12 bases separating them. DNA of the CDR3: TGTGCCAGCAGTTACTTCGCGACTAGTGACATTCAGTACTTC. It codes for CASSYFATSDIQYF.

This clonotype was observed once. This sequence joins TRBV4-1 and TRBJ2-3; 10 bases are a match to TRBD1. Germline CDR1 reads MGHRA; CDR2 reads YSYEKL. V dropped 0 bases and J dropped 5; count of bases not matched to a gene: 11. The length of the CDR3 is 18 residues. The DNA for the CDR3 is TGCGCCAGCAGCCAAGATGCCTTCGGGACAGGGGTTTTAGATACGCAGTATTTT. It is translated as CASSQDAFGTGVLDTQYF.

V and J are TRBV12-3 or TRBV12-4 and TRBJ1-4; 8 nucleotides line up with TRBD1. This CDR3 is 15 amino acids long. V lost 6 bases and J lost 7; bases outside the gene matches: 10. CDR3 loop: CASRDRTGSFEKLFF. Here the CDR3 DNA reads TGTGCCAGCAGGGACAGGACAGGGAGCTTTGAAAAACTGTTTTTT.

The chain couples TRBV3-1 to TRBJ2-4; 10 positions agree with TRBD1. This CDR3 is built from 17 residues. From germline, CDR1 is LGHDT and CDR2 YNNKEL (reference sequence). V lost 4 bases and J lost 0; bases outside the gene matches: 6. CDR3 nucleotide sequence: TGTGCCAGCAGCCCTAGGGACAGGGGATTAGCCAAAAACATTCAGTACTTC. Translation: CASSPRDRGLAKNIQYF.

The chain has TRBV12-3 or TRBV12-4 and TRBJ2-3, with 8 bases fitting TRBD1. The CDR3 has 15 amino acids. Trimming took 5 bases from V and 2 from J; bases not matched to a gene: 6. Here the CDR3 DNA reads TGTGCCAGCAGTAACCGACAGGGGAACACAGATACGCAGTATTTT. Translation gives CASSNRQGNTDTQYF.

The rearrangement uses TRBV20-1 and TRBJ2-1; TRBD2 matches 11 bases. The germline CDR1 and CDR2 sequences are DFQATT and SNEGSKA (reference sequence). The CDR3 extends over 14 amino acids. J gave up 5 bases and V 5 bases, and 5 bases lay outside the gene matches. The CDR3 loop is CSAPLAGVNNEQFF. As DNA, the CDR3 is TGCAGTGCTCCACTAGCGGGAGTGAACAATGAGCAGTTCTTC.

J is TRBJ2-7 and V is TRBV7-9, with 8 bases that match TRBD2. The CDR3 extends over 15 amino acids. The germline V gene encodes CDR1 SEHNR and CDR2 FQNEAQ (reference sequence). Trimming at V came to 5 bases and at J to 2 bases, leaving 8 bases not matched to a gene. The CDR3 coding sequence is TGTGCCAGCAGCCCCTTAGCGGGGCCCACCTACGAGCAGTACTTC. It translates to CASSPLAGPTYEQYF.

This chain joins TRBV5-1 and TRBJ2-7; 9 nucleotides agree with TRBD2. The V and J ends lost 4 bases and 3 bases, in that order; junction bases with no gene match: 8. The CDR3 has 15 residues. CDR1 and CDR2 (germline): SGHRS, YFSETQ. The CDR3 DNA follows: TGCGCCAGCAGCCGGACTCTGACTAGCGGCTACGAGCAGTACTTC. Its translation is CASSRTLTSGYEQYF.